These 19 T cell receptor beta chains originate from one sample sequenced in a study of blood T cell repertoires in COVID-19. Clones were read by immunoSEQ multiplex PCR, and TCRdb kept only the in-frame ones, dropping some. Of almost 500,000 clones listed, approximately 86% are singletons. The specimen was PBMCs or T cells enriched from blood (not recorded which). The receptor set was obtained from a woman aged 55-70 years who had recovered from COVID-19.

The chain joins TRBV7-6 to TRBJ1-3, with TRBD1 matching 10 bases. Germline CDR1 is SGHVS and CDR2 is FNYEAQ. V lost 1 base, J lost 2 bases, and 8 bases stayed unmatched. The CDR3 covers 18 residues. CDR3 sequence reads: CASSLVPLTGGTGNTIYF. The CDR3 DNA reads as TGTGCCAGCAGCTTAGTGCCCTTGACAGGGGGCACTGGAAACACCATATATTTT.

J is TRBJ2-2 and V is TRBV5-1; maybe TRBD1 (5 bases). The ends were cut back, 0 bases at V and 8 bases at J, with 14 bases in the middle. The CDR3 spans 15 residues. Germline CDR1 and CDR2: SGHRS and YFSETQ. CDR3 amino acids: CASSLVQGGAGELFF. In DNA, the CDR3 is TGCGCCAGCAGCTTGGTACAAGGTGGGGCTGGGGAGCTGTTTTTT. The variable domain in full, completed from reference TRBV5-1 and TRBJ2-2, reads KAGVTQTPRYLIKTRGQQVTLSCSPISGHRSVSWYQQTPGQGLQFLFEYFSETQRNKGNFPGRFSGRQFSNSRSEMNVSTLELGDSALYLCASSLVQGGAGELFFGEGSRLTVL.

This clone was counted only a few times. CDR3 sequence reads: CASTGPLSGNTIYF. The CDR3 region has the DNA TGTGCCAGTACAGGCCCACTCTCTGGAAACACCATATATTTT. The genes are TRBV19 and TRBJ1-3, with no clear D. Trimming took off 7 bases at V and 0 bases at J, with 10 bases between the two ends. The CDR3 runs to 14 residues. Germline V lookup: CDR1 LNHDA, CDR2 SQIVND (reference sequence).

This chain connects TRBV6-4 to TRBJ1-4, with TRBD1 matching over 10 bases. This CDR3 has 14 amino acids. The V and J ends lost 6 bases and 7 bases, in that order; junction bases with no gene match: 5. CDR1 and CDR2 from the germline V gene are MRHNA and SNTAGT. CDR3 protein: CASSQDRGSEKLFF. The CDR3, as DNA: TGTGCCAGCAGCCAGGACAGGGGGAGTGAAAAACTGTTTTTT.

This clone appeared once. The V call is TRBV6-2 or TRBV6-3, the J call TRBJ2-5; weak D call: TRBD2 (6 bases). The CDR3 spans 14 residues. V gave up 5 bases and J gave up 5 bases, with 15 bases separating them. In germline, CDR1 is MNHEY, CDR2 SVGEGT. The CDR3 DNA follows: TGTGCCAGCAGTCCCCGGGGGAGCGGGGAGACCCAGTACTTC. This gives the protein CASSPRGSGETQYF.

The V call is TRBV5-4, the J call TRBJ2-5; the match to TRBD1 covers 8 bases. Germline V lookup: CDR1 SGHNT, CDR2 YYREEE (reference sequence). The trim removed 0 bases at V and 2 bases at J, leaving 9 bases unmatched. CDR3 size: 17 residues. In DNA, the CDR3 is TGTGCCAGCAGCTTGGATCTAGGGACAGGAATACAAGAGACCCAGTACTTC. It specifies CASSLDLGTGIQETQYF.

This clone was seen a handful of times. The chain joins TRBV24-1 to TRBJ2-5; D is undetermined. CDR1 is KGHDR and CDR2 is SFDVKD in the germline V gene. CDR3 length equals 13 residues. Trimming took 2 bases from V and 4 from J, leaving 7 bases between them. For the CDR3, the DNA is TGTGCCACCAGTGATTGGCGGCGAGAGACCCAGTACTTC. Translated, it gives CATSDWRRETQYF.

This chain connects TRBV7-2 to TRBJ2-7, with D perhaps matching TRBD1 (6 bases). The V end lost 2 bases, the J end lost 7 bases, and 18 bases lay between the germline ends. The CDR3 consists of 15 residues. CDR1 SGHTA and CDR2 FQGNSA come from the germline V gene. CDR3 residues: CASSLRQDPRSEQYF. In nucleotides, the CDR3 is TGTGCCAGCAGCTTACGACAGGATCCGAGGTCGGAGCAGTACTTC.

The rearrangement links TRBV7-9 to TRBJ1-2, with TRBD1 matching 7 bases. Losses at the gene ends were 4 bases for V and 4 bases for J; bases not matched to a gene: 3. Germline V CDR1 and CDR2: SEHNR, FQNEAQ (reference sequence). The CDR3 sequence is 13 residues long. CDR3 region: CASSSGQTYGYTF. DNA of the CDR3: TGTGCCAGCAGCTCGGGACAGACCTATGGCTACACCTTC.

V usage is TRBV5-1 and J usage is TRBJ2-2, with 12 bases matching TRBD1. Losses at the gene ends were 7 bases for V and 7 bases for J; bases not matched to a gene: 8. In germline, CDR1 is SGHRS, CDR2 YFSETQ. The CDR3 covers 15 residues. This CDR3 is CASRRDRGQDGELFF. The CDR3 DNA reads as TGCGCCAGCCGGCGGGACAGGGGGCAGGACGGGGAGCTGTTTTTT. Combining the CDR3 with reference TRBV5-1 and TRBJ2-2 gives the whole variable domain KAGVTQTPRYLIKTRGQQVTLSCSPISGHRSVSWYQQTPGQGLQFLFEYFSETQRNKGNFPGRFSGRQFSNSRSEMNVSTLELGDSALYLCASRRDRGQDGELFFGEGSRLTVL.

This rearrangement joins TRBV10-3 to TRBJ1-1, with D perhaps matching TRBD1 (6 bases). The CDR3 runs 14 residues. The V and J ends lost 7 bases and 2 bases respectively, with 14 bases between them. Germline V CDR1 and CDR2: ENHRY, SYGVKD. CDR3 DNA sequence: TGTGCCATCACCGGGGGGCCCGATAACACTGAAGCTTTCTTT. Translated, it gives CAITGGPDNTEAFF.

In this sample, this clone turned up once. The chain combines TRBV15 with TRBJ1-5; TRBD1 agrees at 9 bases. V trimming: 1 base; J trimming: 7 bases; junction bases outside the gene matches: 11. The germline CDR1 and CDR2 sequences are LNHNV and YYDKDF (reference sequence). This CDR3 region has 17 residues. CDR3 sequence reads: CATSRGGGQGFGQPQHF. The CDR3 region has the DNA TGTGCCACCAGCAGAGGTGGGGGACAGGGATTTGGGCAGCCCCAGCATTTT.

V usage is TRBV30 and J usage is TRBJ2-7; possible D gene TRBD2, 6 bases. Trimming pared 5 bases from V and 2 bases from J, leaving 19 bases between. This CDR3 has 15 amino acids. Germline V gives CDR1 GTSNPN, CDR2 SVGIG (reference sequence). This CDR3 reads CAWPYMGREAYEQYV. CDR3 in DNA: TGTGCCTGGCCCTACATGGGTAGGGAGGCCTACGAGCAGTACGTC.

Points on this clone: The same CDR3 also results from other DNA sequences found in this sample. The CDR3 reads CASSLDRVTGELFF. In nucleotides, the CDR3 is TGTGCCAGCAGCTTAGATCGGGTTACCGGGGAGCTGTTTTTT. The chain couples TRBV11-2 to TRBJ2-2, with unresolved D. The CDR3 covers 14 residues. Trimming shortened V by 0 bases and J by 5 bases, and 7 bases separated the two germline ends. Germline loops: CDR1 SGHAT, CDR2 FQNNGV.

This clone was counted a single time. CDR3 sequence reads: CASSQGRTVNYGYTF. DNA for the CDR3: TGCGCCAGCAGCCAGGGCAGGACAGTGAACTATGGCTACACCTTC. This chain joins TRBV4-1 and TRBJ1-2; D may be TRBD1 (6 bases). The CDR3 is 15 residues long. The ends were cut back, 3 bases at V and 2 bases at J, with 13 bases in the middle. Germline loops: CDR1 MGHRA, CDR2 YSYEKL.

V and J are TRBV2 and TRBJ2-2; a possible D gene is TRBD2 (5 bases). CDR1 and CDR2 (germline): SNHLY, FYNNEI. Trimming took off 3 bases at V and 5 bases at J, with 7 bases between the two ends. This CDR3 is built from 13 residues. Here the CDR3 DNA reads TGTGCCAGCAGTGAGGAGGTGACCGGGGAGCTGTTTTTT. The encoded protein is CASSEEVTGELFF.

This chain links TRBV7-6 with TRBJ2-6; D perhaps matches TRBD1 (5 bases). The ends were cut back, 5 bases at V and 2 bases at J, with 19 bases in the middle. The germline V gene encodes CDR1 SGHVS and CDR2 FNYEAQ. The CDR3 is 18 residues long. The CDR3 bases are TGTGCCAGCAGCCCCCGGCTAGGGGAAGAGACTGGGGCCAACGTCCTGACTTTC. It translates to CASSPRLGEETGANVLTF.

This chain joins TRBV4-1 and TRBJ2-7; the D gene is possibly TRBD1 (6 bases). Trimming removed 2 bases at V and 3 bases at J, with 14 bases between. Germline lookup yields CDR1 MGHRA and CDR2 YSYEKL. This CDR3 contains 15 residues. The CDR3 spells CASSQLNREIYEQYF. CDR3 DNA: TGCGCCAGCAGCCAATTGAACAGGGAAATCTACGAGCAGTACTTC.

This sequence joins TRBV28 and TRBJ2-4; D may be TRBD1 (6 bases). The CDR3 is made up of 16 amino acids. Germline V gene data show CDR1 as MDHEN and CDR2 as SYDVKM. V dropped 6 bases and J dropped 3 bases, with 18 bases sitting between them. CDR3 region: CASSPLPGADKNIQYF. As DNA, the CDR3 is TGTGCCAGCAGCCCCCTCCCAGGGGCGGACAAAAACATTCAGTACTTC.